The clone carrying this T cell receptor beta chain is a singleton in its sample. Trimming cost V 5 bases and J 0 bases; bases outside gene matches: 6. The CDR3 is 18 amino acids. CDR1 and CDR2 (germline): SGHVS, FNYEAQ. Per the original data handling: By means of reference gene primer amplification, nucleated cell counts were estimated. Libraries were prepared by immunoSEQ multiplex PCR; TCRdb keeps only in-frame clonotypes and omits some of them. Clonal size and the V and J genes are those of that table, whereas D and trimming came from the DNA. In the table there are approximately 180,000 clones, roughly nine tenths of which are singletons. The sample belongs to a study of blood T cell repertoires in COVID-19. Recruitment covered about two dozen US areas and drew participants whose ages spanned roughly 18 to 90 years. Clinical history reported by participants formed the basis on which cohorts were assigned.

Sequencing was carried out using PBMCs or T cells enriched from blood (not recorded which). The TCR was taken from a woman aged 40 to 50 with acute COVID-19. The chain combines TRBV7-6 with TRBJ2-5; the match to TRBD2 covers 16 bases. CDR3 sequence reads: CASSLQGLAGGDQETQYF. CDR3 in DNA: TGTGCCAGCAGCCTGCAGGGACTAGCGGGGGGGGACCAAGAGACCCAGTACTTC.